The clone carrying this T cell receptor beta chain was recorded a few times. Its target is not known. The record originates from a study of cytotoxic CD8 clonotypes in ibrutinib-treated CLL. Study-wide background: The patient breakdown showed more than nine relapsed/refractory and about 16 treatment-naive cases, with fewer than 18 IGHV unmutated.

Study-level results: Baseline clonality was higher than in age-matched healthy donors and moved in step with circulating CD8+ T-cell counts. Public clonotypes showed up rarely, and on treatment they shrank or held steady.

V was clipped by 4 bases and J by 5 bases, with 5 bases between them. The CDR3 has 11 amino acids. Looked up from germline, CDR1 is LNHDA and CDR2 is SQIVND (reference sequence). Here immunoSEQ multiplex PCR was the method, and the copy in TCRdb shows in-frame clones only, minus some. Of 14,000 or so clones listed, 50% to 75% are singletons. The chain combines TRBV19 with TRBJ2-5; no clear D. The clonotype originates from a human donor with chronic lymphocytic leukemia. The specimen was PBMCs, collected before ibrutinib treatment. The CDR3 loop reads CASSTQETQYF. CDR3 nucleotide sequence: TGTGCCAGTAGTACACAGGAGACCCAGTACTTC.